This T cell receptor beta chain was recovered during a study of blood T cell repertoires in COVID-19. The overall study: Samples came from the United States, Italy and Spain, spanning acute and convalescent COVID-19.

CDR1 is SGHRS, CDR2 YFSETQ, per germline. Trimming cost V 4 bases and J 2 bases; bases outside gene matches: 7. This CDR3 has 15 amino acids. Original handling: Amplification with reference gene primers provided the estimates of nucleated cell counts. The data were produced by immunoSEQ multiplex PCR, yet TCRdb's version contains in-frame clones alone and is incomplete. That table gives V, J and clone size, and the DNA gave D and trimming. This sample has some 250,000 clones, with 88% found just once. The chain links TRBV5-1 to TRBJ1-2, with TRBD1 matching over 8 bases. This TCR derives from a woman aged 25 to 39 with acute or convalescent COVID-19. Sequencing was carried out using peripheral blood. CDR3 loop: CASSHTTGGNYGYTF. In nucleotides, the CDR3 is TGCGCCAGCAGCCATACAACAGGGGGAAACTATGGCTACACCTTC.